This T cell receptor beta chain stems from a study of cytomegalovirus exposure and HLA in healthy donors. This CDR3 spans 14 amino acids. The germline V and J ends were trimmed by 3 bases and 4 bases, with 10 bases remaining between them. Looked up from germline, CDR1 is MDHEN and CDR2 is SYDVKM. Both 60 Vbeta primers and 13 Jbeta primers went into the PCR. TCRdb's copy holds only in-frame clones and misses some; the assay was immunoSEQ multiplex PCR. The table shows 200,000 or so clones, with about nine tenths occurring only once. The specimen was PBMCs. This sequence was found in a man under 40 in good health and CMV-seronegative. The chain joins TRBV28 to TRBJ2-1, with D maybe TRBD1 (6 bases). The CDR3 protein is CASSFRGIYNEQFF. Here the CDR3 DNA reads TGTGCCAGCAGTTTCAGGGGTATTTACAATGAGCAGTTCTTC. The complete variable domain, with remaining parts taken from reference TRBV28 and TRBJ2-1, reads DVKVTQSSRYLVKRTGEKVFLECVQDMDHENMFWYRQDPGLGLRLIYFSYDVKMKEKGDIPEGYSVSREKKERFSLILESASTNQTSMYLCASSFRGIYNEQFFGPGTRLTVL.